One T cell receptor (beta chain) is described in this entry. The target antigen is unknown. With V trimmed by 1 base and J by 6 bases, 2 bases remained unmatched. The CDR3 runs to 14 residues. Germline V CDR1 and CDR2: SGHVS, FQNEAQ. The data are from a study of cytomegalovirus exposure and HLA in healthy donors. Broader study findings: Some segments of the V type, notably TRBV6-2 and TRBV6-3, were excluded as indistinguishable. The authors confirmed in vitro that a few CMV-associated chains were specific for CMV antigens. Data from an earlier analysis indicated that most TCR beta V segments were productive either about 90% or about 30% of the time.

With 60 Vbeta and 13 Jbeta primers, the PCR was carried out. Authors' analysis steps: Some 11 million of the about 80 million unique TCR beta chains counted in a later analysis were shared. This table comes from immunoSEQ multiplex PCR, and its TCRdb copy is limited to in-frame clones, with some not included. V, J and clone size reflect that table, while D and trimming were determined from the DNA. The table lists about 190,000 clones, 65% to 85% of them singletons. This sequence originates from a male donor in good health and CMV-seronegative. V gene TRBV7-8 combines with J gene TRBJ2-2; 7 bases map to TRBD1. Sequenced material: PBMCs. Here the CDR3 reads CASSLETGSGELFF. CDR3 DNA: TGTGCCAGCAGCTTAGAGACAGGGTCCGGGGAGCTGTTTTTT. Using reference TRBV7-8 and TRBJ2-2 for the parts outside the CDR3, the full variable domain is GAGVSQSPRYKVAKRGQDVALRCDPISGHVSLFWYQQALGQGPEFLTYFQNEAQLDKSGLPSDRFFAERPEGSVSTLKIQRTQQEDSAVYLCASSLETGSGELFFGEGSRLTVL.